The rows below give T cell receptor beta chains drawn from one sample of a study of early T cells in non-severe SARS-CoV-2 infection. TCRdb called the 5' RACE reads again in MiXCR, with one record for every CDR3 protein. The sample consists of tens of thousands of distinct CDR3 sequences, 9.4% of them appearing once. The sequences come from whole blood, collected at baseline. The source of these receptors is an adult who was a healthcare worker with PCR-confirmed SARS-CoV-2 infection or an uninfected control (not recorded which). CDR3s include the opening cysteine and the closing phenylalanine or tryptophan. The D gene is left open where the match is weak. Part of the rows lack a size; the others show once, few, many or a class for expanded clones.

clone_size: few
d_call: NA
v_call: TRBV7-6
j_call: TRBJ1-6
cdr3_nt: TGTGCCAGCAGCTTATCCGGGAGCTCCTATAATTCACCCCTCCACTTT
cdr3_aa: CASSLSGSSYNSPLHF

clone_size: NA
d_call: NA
v_call: TRBV27
j_call: TRBJ2-1
cdr3_nt: TGTGCCAGCAGTTTATATCTGCCAGGGCAGCGGAATGAGCAGTTCTTC
cdr3_aa: CASSLYLPGQRNEQFF

clone_size: NA
d_call: NA
v_call: TRBV29-1
j_call: TRBJ1-1
cdr3_nt: TGCAGCGTTGAATGGTCGAACACTGAAGCTTTCTTT
cdr3_aa: CSVEWSNTEAFF

clone_size: few
d_call: NA
v_call: TRBV18
j_call: TRBJ1-1
cdr3_nt: TGTGCCAGCTCGCCCAGGGACTTGGAAGCTTTCTTT
cdr3_aa: CASSPRDLEAFF

clone_size: few
d_call: NA
v_call: TRBV7-9
j_call: TRBJ2-7
cdr3_nt: TGTGCCAGCAGCGAACGACAGGGTTTTTCGGGACTTTCCATTAGCGAGCAGTACTTC
cdr3_aa: CASSERQGFSGLSISEQYF

clone_size: few
d_call: NA
v_call: TRBV7-2
j_call: TRBJ2-3
cdr3_nt: TGTGCCAGCAGCTTACGGCGGGGTACAGATACGCAGTATTTT
cdr3_aa: CASSLRRGTDTQYF

clone_size: few
d_call: NA
v_call: TRBV11-2
j_call: TRBJ1-6
cdr3_nt: TGTGCCAGCAGACCCCTAACAGGGAGGATTTCACCCCTCCACTTT
cdr3_aa: CASRPLTGRISPLHF

clone_size: once
d_call: NA
v_call: TRBV15
j_call: TRBJ2-3
cdr3_nt: TGTGCCACCAGCAGAGATTTCACAGATACGCAGTATTTT
cdr3_aa: CATSRDFTDTQYF

clone_size: NA
d_call: TRBD1
v_call: TRBV5-4
j_call: TRBJ1-1
cdr3_nt: TGTGCCAGCAGCCAGAGACCCGGGACAGGAATGAACACTGAAGCTTTCTTT
cdr3_aa: CASSQRPGTGMNTEAFF

clone_size: NA
d_call: TRBD2
v_call: TRBV3-1
j_call: TRBJ2-7
cdr3_nt: TGTGCCAGCAGCCAAGGACTAGCGGGTGCCTCCTACGAGCAGTACTTC
cdr3_aa: CASSQGLAGASYEQYF

clone_size: many
d_call: TRBD2
v_call: TRBV7-9
j_call: TRBJ2-1
cdr3_nt: TGTGCCAGCAGCGAGGGTGGGACTAGCGGAAACAATGAGCAGTTCTTC
cdr3_aa: CASSEGGTSGNNEQFF

clone_size: NA
d_call: NA
v_call: TRBV5-1
j_call: TRBJ2-2
cdr3_nt: TGCGCCAGCAGCTTGGACGGATCGAACACCGGGGAGCTGTTTTTT
cdr3_aa: CASSLDGSNTGELFF

clone_size: few
d_call: NA
v_call: TRBV6-1
j_call: TRBJ2-7
cdr3_nt: TGTGCCAGCAGTGAAAATAACTACGAGCAGTACTTC
cdr3_aa: CASSENNYEQYF

clone_size: NA
d_call: NA
v_call: TRBV7-8
j_call: TRBJ2-2
cdr3_nt: TGTGCCAGCAGCTTACGTCGGCCCACCGGGGAGCTGTTTTTT
cdr3_aa: CASSLRRPTGELFF

clone_size: few
d_call: NA
v_call: TRBV11-2
j_call: TRBJ2-7
cdr3_nt: TGTGCCAGCAGCTTTTCGGGCCCCTTCTACGAGCAGTACTTC
cdr3_aa: CASSFSGPFYEQYF

clone_size: many
d_call: NA
v_call: TRBV20-1
j_call: TRBJ2-1
cdr3_nt: TGCAGTGCCGGAGAAGGGGGTCGTGAGCAGTTCTTC
cdr3_aa: CSAGEGGREQFF

clone_size: few
d_call: NA
v_call: TRBV18
j_call: TRBJ2-3
cdr3_nt: TGTGCCAGCTCACAGGCAATCGCAGATACGCAGTATTTT
cdr3_aa: CASSQAIADTQYF

clone_size: many
d_call: TRBD2
v_call: TRBV7-2
j_call: TRBJ2-7
cdr3_nt: TGTGCCAGCAGCTCCCGCCGGGAGGTCGAGCAGTACTTC
cdr3_aa: CASSSRREVEQYF

clone_size: few
d_call: TRBD2
v_call: TRBV9
j_call: TRBJ2-7
cdr3_nt: TGTGCCAGCAGCGAAGGGGGGACTAGCGGGTCCTACGAGCAGTACTTC
cdr3_aa: CASSEGGTSGSYEQYF